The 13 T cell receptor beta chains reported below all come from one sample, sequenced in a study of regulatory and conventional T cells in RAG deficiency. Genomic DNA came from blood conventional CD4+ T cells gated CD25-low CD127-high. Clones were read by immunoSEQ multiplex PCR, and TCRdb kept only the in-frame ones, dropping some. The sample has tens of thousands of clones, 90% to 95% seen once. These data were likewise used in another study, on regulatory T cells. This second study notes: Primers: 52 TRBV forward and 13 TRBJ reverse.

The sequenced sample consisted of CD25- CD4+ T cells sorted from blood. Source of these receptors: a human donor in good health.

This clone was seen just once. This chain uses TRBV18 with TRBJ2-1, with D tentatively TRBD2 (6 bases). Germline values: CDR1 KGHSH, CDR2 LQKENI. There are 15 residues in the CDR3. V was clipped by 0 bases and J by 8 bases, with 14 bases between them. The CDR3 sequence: CASSPPRGSAYEQFF. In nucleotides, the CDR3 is TGTGCCAGCTCACCACCTCGGGGGTCTGCCTATGAGCAGTTCTTC.

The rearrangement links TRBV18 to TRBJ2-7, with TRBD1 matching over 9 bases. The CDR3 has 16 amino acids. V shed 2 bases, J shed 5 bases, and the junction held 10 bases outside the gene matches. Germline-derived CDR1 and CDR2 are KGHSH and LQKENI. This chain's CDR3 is CASSPNSGQGGNEQYF. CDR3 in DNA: TGTGCCAGCTCACCAAATTCGGGACAGGGAGGCAACGAGCAGTACTTC.

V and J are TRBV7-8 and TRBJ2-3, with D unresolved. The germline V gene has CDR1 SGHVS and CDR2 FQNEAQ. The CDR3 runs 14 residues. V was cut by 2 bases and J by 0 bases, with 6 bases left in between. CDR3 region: CASSLYRSTDTQYF. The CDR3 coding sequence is TGTGCCAGCAGCTTATACAGAAGCACAGATACGCAGTATTTT.

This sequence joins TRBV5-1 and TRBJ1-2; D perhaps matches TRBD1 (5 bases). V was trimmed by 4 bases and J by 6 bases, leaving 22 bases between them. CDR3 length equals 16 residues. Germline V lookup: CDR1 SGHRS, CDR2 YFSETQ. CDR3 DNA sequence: TGCGCCAGCAGCCCGCTAGGACATAATAGTAGGGATGGCTACACCTTC. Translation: CASSPLGHNSRDGYTF.

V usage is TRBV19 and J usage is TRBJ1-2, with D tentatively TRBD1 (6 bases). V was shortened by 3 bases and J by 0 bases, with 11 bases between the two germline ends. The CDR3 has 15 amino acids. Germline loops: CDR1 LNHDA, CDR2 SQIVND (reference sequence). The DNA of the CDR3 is TGTGCCAGTAGTATGACGGGACAAGCTAACTATGGCTACACCTTC. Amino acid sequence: CASSMTGQANYGYTF.

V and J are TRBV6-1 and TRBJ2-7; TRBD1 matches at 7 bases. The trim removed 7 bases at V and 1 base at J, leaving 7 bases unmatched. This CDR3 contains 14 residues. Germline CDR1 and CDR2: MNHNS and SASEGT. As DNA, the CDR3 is TGTGCCAGCAAACAAGACAGGGTATCCTACGAGCAGTACTTC. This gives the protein CASKQDRVSYEQYF.

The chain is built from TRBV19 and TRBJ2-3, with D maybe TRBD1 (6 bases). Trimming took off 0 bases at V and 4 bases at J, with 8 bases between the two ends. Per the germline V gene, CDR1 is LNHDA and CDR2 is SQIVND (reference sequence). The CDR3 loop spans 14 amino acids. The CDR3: CASSIDPGADTQYF. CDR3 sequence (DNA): TGTGCCAGTAGTATAGACCCAGGGGCAGATACGCAGTATTTT.

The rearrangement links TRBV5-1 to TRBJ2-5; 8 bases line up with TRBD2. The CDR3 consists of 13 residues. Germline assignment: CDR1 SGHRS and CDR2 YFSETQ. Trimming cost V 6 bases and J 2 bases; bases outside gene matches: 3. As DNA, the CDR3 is TGCGCCAGCACTGCTAGCGGGCAAGAGACCCAGTACTTC. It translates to CASTASGQETQYF.

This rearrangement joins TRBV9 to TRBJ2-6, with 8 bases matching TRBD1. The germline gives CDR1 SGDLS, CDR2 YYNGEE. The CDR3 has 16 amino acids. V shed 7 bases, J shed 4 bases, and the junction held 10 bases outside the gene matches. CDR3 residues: CASVQGATYGANVLTF. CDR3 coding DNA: TGTGCCAGCGTCCAGGGGGCGACTTACGGGGCCAACGTCCTGACTTTC.

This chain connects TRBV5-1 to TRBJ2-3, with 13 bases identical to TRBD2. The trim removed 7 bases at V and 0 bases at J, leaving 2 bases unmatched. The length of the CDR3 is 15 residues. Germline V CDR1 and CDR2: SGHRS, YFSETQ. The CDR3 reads CASRGLAGSTDTQYF. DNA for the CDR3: TGCGCCAGCCGGGGACTAGCGGGGAGCACAGATACGCAGTATTTT.

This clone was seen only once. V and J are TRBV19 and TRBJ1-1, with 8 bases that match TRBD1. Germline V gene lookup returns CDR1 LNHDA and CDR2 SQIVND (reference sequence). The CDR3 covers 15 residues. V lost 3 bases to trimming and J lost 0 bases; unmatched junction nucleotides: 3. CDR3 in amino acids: CASSIGTGLNTEAFF. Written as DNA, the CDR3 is TGTGCCAGTAGTATCGGGACAGGTTTGAACACTGAAGCTTTCTTT.

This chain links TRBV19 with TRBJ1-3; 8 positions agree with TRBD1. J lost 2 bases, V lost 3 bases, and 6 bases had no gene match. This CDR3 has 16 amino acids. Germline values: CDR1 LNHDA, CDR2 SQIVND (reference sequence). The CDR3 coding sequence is TGTGCCAGTAGTATCCGACAGGGGTCAGCTGGAAACACCATATATTTT. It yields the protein CASSIRQGSAGNTIYF.

In DNA, the CDR3 is TGTGCCAGCAGCTTGTTCAGGGCCCACGAGCAGTACTTC. This sequence encodes CASSLFRAHEQYF. The genes are TRBV5-8 and TRBJ2-7, with D possibly being TRBD1 (5 bases). The CDR3 contains 13 residues. The ends were cut back, 1 base at V and 5 bases at J, with 10 bases in the middle. The germline gives CDR1 SGHTS, CDR2 YDEGEE. Together with reference TRBV5-8 and TRBJ2-7, the CDR3 gives the full variable domain: EAGVTQSPTHLIKTRGQQATLRCSPISGHTSVYWYQQALGLGLQFLLWYDEGEERNRGNFPPRFSGRQFPNYSSELNVNALELEDSALYLCASSLFRAHEQYFGPGTRLTVT.